The 19 T cell receptor beta chains in this list originate from one sample, sequenced in a study of cytomegalovirus exposure and HLA in healthy donors. Primers: 60 Vbeta forward and 13 Jbeta reverse. This table comes from immunoSEQ multiplex PCR, and its TCRdb copy is limited to in-frame clones, with some not included. The table lists approximately 140,000 clones, 70% to 80% of them singletons. Sequencing was done on a sample of PBMCs. These receptors originate from a woman between 45 and 60 years old in good health and CMV-seronegative.

The chain couples TRBV29-1 to TRBJ1-6; no clear D gene. Per the germline V gene, CDR1 is SQVTM and CDR2 is ANQGSEA. Trimming pared 5 bases from V and 9 bases from J, leaving 14 bases between. The CDR3 covers 13 residues. CDR3 protein: CSVYFGEGSPLHF. The DNA of the CDR3 is TGCAGCGTTTACTTCGGGGAAGGTTCACCCCTCCACTTT.

The chain is built from TRBV15 and TRBJ2-7; the D gene is possibly TRBD1 (5 bases). From germline, CDR1 is LNHNV and CDR2 YYDKDF (reference sequence). The CDR3 spans 15 residues. V dropped 0 bases and J dropped 4 bases, with 13 bases sitting between them. CDR3: CATSRDKGAGYEQYF. In DNA form, the CDR3 reads TGTGCCACCAGCAGAGATAAAGGGGCCGGGTACGAGCAGTACTTC.

The chain couples TRBV4-2 to TRBJ1-3; the D gene is possibly TRBD1 (5 bases). Trimming took 4 bases from V and 4 from J, leaving 14 bases between them. This CDR3 comprises 15 residues. CDR1 is LGHNA and CDR2 is YNFKEQ in the germline V gene. The CDR3 region has the DNA TGTGCCAGCAGCCCTCTGGGGCCCTCCGGAAACACCATATATTTT. This codes for CASSPLGPSGNTIYF.

Note on this clone: Other DNA sequences within the sample encode an identical CDR3. The V gene is TRBV10-2, the J gene TRBJ1-1; maybe TRBD1 (5 bases). Looked up from germline, CDR1 is WSHSY and CDR2 is SAAADI. Trimming shortened V by 4 bases and J by 1 base, and 7 bases separated the two germline ends. This CDR3 is built from 13 residues. CDR3 protein: CASSGQRNTEAFF. The CDR3 nucleotides read TGCGCCAGCAGTGGACAGAGGAACACTGAAGCTTTCTTT.

The V and J genes are TRBV15 and TRBJ1-3, with D unresolved. The length of the CDR3 is 17 residues. Between the trimmed V and J ends, which lost 11 bases and 2 bases, there was a span of 25 bases. Looked up from germline, CDR1 is LNHNV and CDR2 is YYDKDF (reference sequence). The CDR3: CAPLPGLCLSAGNTIYF. In DNA form, the CDR3 reads TGTGCCCCCCTACCGGGTCTCTGTTTATCAGCTGGAAACACCATATATTTT.

V and J are TRBV13 and TRBJ2-5, with 7 positions matching TRBD2. With V trimmed by 8 bases and J by 4 bases, 7 bases remained unmatched. Per germline, CDR1 PRHDT and CDR2 FYEKMQ (reference sequence). The CDR3 spans 13 residues. CDR3 residues: CASFREGSETQYF. DNA for the CDR3: TGTGCCAGCTTCAGGGAGGGGTCAGAGACCCAGTACTTC.

A note on this clone: The junction shows a germline mismatch at one end, possibly a read error. This sequence joins TRBV7-7 and TRBJ2-7, with D maybe TRBD2 (5 bases). The CDR3 extends over 15 amino acids. The germline V gene has CDR1 SSHAT and CDR2 FNYEAQ (reference sequence). The CDR3 spells CASSSGTEPPYEQYF. The CDR3, as DNA: TGTGCTAGCAGCTCGGGAACCGAGCCCCCGTACGAGCAGTACTTC.

The J gene is TRBJ1-2, the V gene TRBV7-9; possible D gene TRBD1, 5 bases. This CDR3 region has 14 residues. The germline V gene has CDR1 SEHNR and CDR2 FQNEAQ (reference sequence). The V end was cut by 1 base, the J end by 4 bases, with 10 bases between. DNA of the CDR3: TGTGCCAGCAGCTTAGAGGACATACCCTATGGCTACACCTTC. This encodes CASSLEDIPYGYTF.

V usage is TRBV2 and J usage is TRBJ2-1, with TRBD1 as a possible D gene (5 bases). The CDR3 covers 14 residues. Germline values: CDR1 SNHLY, CDR2 FYNNEI. The V gene lost 3 bases and the J gene lost 6 bases, with 12 bases spanning the gap. This CDR3 is CASSEIGALNEQFF. The CDR3 DNA reads as TGTGCCAGCAGTGAGATAGGGGCTCTCAATGAGCAGTTCTTC. Combining the CDR3 with reference TRBV2 and TRBJ2-1 gives the whole variable domain EPEVTQTPSHQVTQMGQEVILRCVPISNHLYFYWYRQILGQKVEFLVSFYNNEISEKSEIFDDQFSVERPDGSNFTLKIRSTKLEDSAMYFCASSEIGALNEQFFGPGTRLTVL.

This chain connects TRBV4-2 to TRBJ1-4, with a tentative D call TRBD1 (6 bases). This CDR3 is 12 amino acids long. From germline, CDR1 is LGHNA and CDR2 YNFKEQ. The V end lost 10 bases, the J end lost 8 bases, and 14 bases lay between the germline ends. The DNA for the CDR3 is TGTGCCACCCCCCCCAGGGGAGAAAAACTGTTTTTT. It specifies CATPPRGEKLFF.

The CDR3: CASSTYSGTGNEQFF. The CDR3 DNA reads as TGTGCCAGTAGTACCTACTCCGGGACAGGGAATGAGCAGTTCTTC. The V and J genes are TRBV19 and TRBJ2-1, with 9 bases that match TRBD1. CDR3 length: 15 residues. CDR1 is LNHDA and CDR2 is SQIVND in the germline V gene (reference sequence). The ends lost 4 bases at V and 7 bases at J; junction bases unmatched: 8.

The rearrangement uses TRBV6-5 and TRBJ2-7; a weak D match, TRBD2 (6 bases). CDR1 and CDR2 (germline): MNHEY, SVGAGI. The V gene lost 0 bases and the J gene lost 7 bases, with 13 bases spanning the gap. The CDR3 runs to 14 residues. The CDR3 DNA sequence: TGTGCCAGCAGTTACTCCCCGGGGGTGCGGGAGCAGTACTTC. This encodes CASSYSPGVREQYF.

In DNA form, the CDR3 reads TGTGCCAGCAGCTCTGAGGGTTCACCCCTCCACTTT. Its protein product is CASSSEGSPLHF. The gene calls are TRBV5-5 and TRBJ1-6; D is unclear. V was clipped by 3 bases and J by 9 bases, with 7 bases between them. The CDR3 sequence is 12 residues long. Germline-derived CDR1 and CDR2 are SGHKS and YYEKEE (reference sequence). Based on the CDR3 plus reference TRBV5-5 and TRBJ1-6, the full variable domain is DAGVTQSPTHLIKTRGQQVTLRCSPISGHKSVSWYQQVLGQGPQFIFQYYEKEERGRGNFPDRFSARQFPNYSSELNVNALLLGDSALYLCASSSEGSPLHFGNGTRLTVT.

Points on this clone: Compared with germline, one end of the junction differs, possibly owing to a read error. This chain joins TRBV7-7 and TRBJ2-1, with D possibly matching TRBD2 (6 bases). The CDR3 is 14 amino acids. CDR1 is SSHAT, CDR2 FNYEAQ, per germline (reference sequence). Written as DNA, the CDR3 is TGTGCTAGCAGCTTATCGGGGACTCACAATGAGCAGTTCTTC. As protein: CASSLSGTHNEQFF.

The chain is built from TRBV5-6 and TRBJ2-3, with D unclear. Germline CDR1 SGHDT, CDR2 YYEEEE. This CDR3 is built from 14 residues. The V end was cut by 3 bases, the J end by 3 bases, with 11 bases between. The CDR3 spells CASSSTLRTDTQYF. The CDR3, as DNA: TGTGCCAGCAGCTCGACTTTGCGGACAGATACGCAGTATTTT.

This chain connects TRBV7-6 to TRBJ2-3; the match to TRBD2 covers 13 bases. The germline gives CDR1 SGHVS, CDR2 FNYEAQ. Germline trimming cut 6 bases from V and 2 bases from J; bases unmatched to any gene: 8. The CDR3 is made up of 17 amino acids. The CDR3 DNA follows: TGTGCCAGCAGTTCTGGACTAGCGGGGGCCCACACAGATACGCAGTATTTT. It yields the protein CASSSGLAGAHTDTQYF.

This chain links TRBV5-1 with TRBJ2-5, with 16 bases aligning to TRBD2. V shed 4 bases and J 4 bases; nucleotides not matched to a gene: 13. Looked up from germline, CDR1 is SGHRS and CDR2 is YFSETQ. CDR3 size: 19 residues. The CDR3 here is CASSTGLAGGPGLVETQYF. The CDR3 coding sequence is TGCGCCAGCAGCACGGGACTAGCGGGGGGGCCGGGTTTGGTAGAGACCCAGTACTTC.

The genes are TRBV19 and TRBJ2-3; weak D call: TRBD1 (6 bases). Germline V gene sequence: CDR1 LNHDA, CDR2 SQIVND (reference sequence). CDR3 length: 14 amino acids. V was shortened by 6 bases and J by 4 bases, with 14 bases between the two germline ends. In nucleotides, the CDR3 is TGTGCCAGTAGGACAGGACAGTTTCCAGATACGCAGTATTTT. It codes for CASRTGQFPDTQYF.

There are a few counts of this clone. The chain has TRBV14 and TRBJ1-1, with D unclear. The CDR3 contains 13 residues. Trimming removed 0 bases at V and 5 bases at J, with 7 bases between. The germline CDR1 and CDR2 sequences are SGHDN and FVKESK. Written as DNA, the CDR3 is TGTGCCAGCAGCCAAGAGGCAGGAACTGAAGCTTTCTTT. Translated, it gives CASSQEAGTEAFF.